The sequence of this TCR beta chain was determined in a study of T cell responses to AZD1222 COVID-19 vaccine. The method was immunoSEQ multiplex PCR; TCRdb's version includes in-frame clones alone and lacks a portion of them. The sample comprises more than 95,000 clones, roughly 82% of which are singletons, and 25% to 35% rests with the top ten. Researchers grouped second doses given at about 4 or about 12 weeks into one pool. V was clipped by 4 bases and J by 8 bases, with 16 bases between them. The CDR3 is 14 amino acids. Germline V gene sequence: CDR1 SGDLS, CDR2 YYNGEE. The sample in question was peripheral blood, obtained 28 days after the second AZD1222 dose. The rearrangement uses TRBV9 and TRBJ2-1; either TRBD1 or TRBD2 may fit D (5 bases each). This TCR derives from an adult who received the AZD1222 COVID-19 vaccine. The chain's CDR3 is CASSPWDHVDEQFF. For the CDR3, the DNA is TGTGCCAGCAGCCCTTGGGACCATGTCGATGAGCAGTTCTTC.